The 29 T cell receptor beta chains presented below share a single source sample, sequenced in a study of blood T cell repertoires in COVID-19. Using immunoSEQ multiplex PCR, the repertoire was profiled, and TCRdb retains in-frame clones only, with some absent. The data show hundreds of thousands of clones, with around 89% seen just once and more than 0.25% held by the top ten. The sample comprised peripheral blood. All receptors derive from a woman younger than 30 with acute or convalescent COVID-19.

V and J are TRBV3-1 (or the pseudogene TRBV3-2) and TRBJ2-7; 8 bases line up with TRBD2. The J segment lost 4 bases and the V segment lost 4 bases, leaving 12 bases of the junction unmatched. The CDR3 extends over 16 amino acids. Germline values: CDR1 LGHDT, CDR2 YNNKEL (reference sequence). CDR3 DNA: TGTGCCAGCAGCCCCCTCGGGACTAGGTCGATGTACGAGCAGTACTTC. This codes for CASSPLGTRSMYEQYF.

The CDR3 DNA reads TGTGCCAGCAGTTACGCCCCTCGACAGGGGAGAGGCTACACCTTC. The encoded protein is CASSYAPRQGRGYTF. The V and J genes are TRBV6-5 and TRBJ1-2; 8 bases fit TRBD1. Looked up from germline, CDR1 is MNHEY and CDR2 is SVGAGI. V gave up 2 bases and J gave up 8 bases; unmatched junction bases: 10. There are 15 residues in the CDR3.

The chain is built from TRBV5-6 and TRBJ2-7; tentative D call: TRBD1 (6 bases). There are 14 residues in the CDR3. Germline V CDR1 and CDR2: SGHDT, YYEEEE. With 3 bases removed from V and 3 bases from J, the gap between germline ends came to 13 bases. In nucleotides, the CDR3 is TGTGCCAGCAGCTCGACAGGCGGCAGCTACGAGCAGTACTTC. Protein product: CASSSTGGSYEQYF.

The rearrangement uses TRBV5-1 and TRBJ2-5; 8 bases align to TRBD1. Per germline, CDR1 SGHRS and CDR2 YFSETQ. The V segment lost 6 bases and the J segment 1 base; nucleotides outside the gene matches: 5. CDR3 length: 14 amino acids. CDR3 residues: CASTLQGGQETQYF. Written as DNA, the CDR3 is TGCGCCAGCACCTTACAGGGGGGCCAAGAGACCCAGTACTTC.

The chain is built from TRBV6-2 or TRBV6-3 and TRBJ1-5; D perhaps matches TRBD1 (5 bases). The CDR3 consists of 14 residues. CDR1 is MNHEY, CDR2 SVGEGT, per germline. V lost 2 bases and J lost 2, with 7 bases in between. CDR3 DNA sequence: TGTGCCAGCAGTTACGGCAGGGGCAATCAGCCCCAGCATTTT. This sequence encodes CASSYGRGNQPQHF.

The DNA for the CDR3 is TGTGCCTGGAGTTTCGGGGACACCGGGGAGCTGTTTTTT. It codes for CAWSFGDTGELFF. The chain uses TRBV30 and TRBJ2-2, with D maybe TRBD2 (5 bases). This CDR3 region has 13 residues. From germline, CDR1 is GTSNPN and CDR2 SVGIG (reference sequence). V lost 2 bases and J 3 bases, leaving 7 bases between the germline ends.

The chain is built from TRBV7-2 and TRBJ1-1; possible D gene TRBD1, 5 bases. Germline CDR1 reads SGHTA; CDR2 reads FQGNSA. Between the trimmed V and J ends, which lost 3 bases and 4 bases, there was a span of 18 bases. CDR3 length: 16 amino acids. CDR3 loop: CASSLFSGGAGTEAFF. CDR3 in DNA: TGTGCCAGCAGCTTGTTCTCGGGCGGGGCAGGCACTGAAGCTTTCTTT.

This clone is a singleton in its sample. The chain links TRBV19 to TRBJ1-4; unclear D gene. V dropped 2 bases and J dropped 8 bases, with 15 bases sitting between them. The germline V gene has CDR1 LNHDA and CDR2 SQIVND (reference sequence). This CDR3 contains 15 residues. CDR3 loop: CASSITNKQREKLFF. Here the CDR3 DNA reads TGTGCCAGTAGTATAACCAATAAACAGCGGGAAAAACTGTTTTTT.

V gene TRBV10-1 combines with J gene TRBJ1-1, with 12 bases that match TRBD1. CDR1 and CDR2 (germline): WNHNN, SYGVQD (reference sequence). Trimming at V came to 6 bases and at J to 4 bases, leaving 12 bases not matched to a gene. The CDR3 is made up of 17 amino acids. CDR3 sequence (DNA): TGCGCCAGCAGCCAATTTAGGGACAGGGGGCTGGGCACTGAAGCTTTCTTT. This sequence encodes CASSQFRDRGLGTEAFF.

This chain joins TRBV15 and TRBJ2-7, with TRBD1 identical over 11 bases. This CDR3 is built from 15 residues. V lost 2 bases, J lost 3 bases, and 3 bases stayed unmatched. Germline V gives CDR1 LNHNV, CDR2 YYDKDF (reference sequence). The DNA for the CDR3 is TGTGCCACCAGCAGACCGGGACAGGGGGACTACGAGCAGTACTTC. This codes for CATSRPGQGDYEQYF.

The genes are TRBV6-4 and TRBJ1-6; D unresolved. Trimming shortened V by 8 bases and J by 3 bases, and 14 bases separated the two germline ends. This CDR3 spans 15 amino acids. CDR1 and CDR2 from the germline V gene are MRHNA and SNTAGT. The CDR3 nucleotides are TGTGCCAGCGGGCAAGTACATGGCTATAATTCACCCCTCCACTTT. This encodes CASGQVHGYNSPLHF.

The genes are TRBV6-6 and TRBJ1-2; 7 bases line up with TRBD1. In germline, CDR1 is MNHNY, CDR2 SVGAGI (reference sequence). Trimming took 6 bases from V and 7 from J; bases not matched to a gene: 8. This CDR3 is built from 13 residues. The CDR3 loop reads CASRVDRLGGYTF. In nucleotides, the CDR3 is TGTGCCAGCAGGGTGGACAGGTTGGGTGGCTACACCTTC.

This clone was observed once. The chain has TRBV6-5 and TRBJ2-7; TRBD2 is a possible D gene (6 bases). The germline CDR1 and CDR2 sequences are MNHEY and SVGAGI. The CDR3 runs to 14 residues. Trimming stripped 4 bases from V and 4 bases from J, with 14 bases between. DNA of the CDR3: TGTGCCAGCAGTTTGAGGGGACTGGGATACGAGCAGTACTTC. Amino acids: CASSLRGLGYEQYF.

This clone showed up just a few times. This same CDR3 is encoded by further DNA sequences in the sample. The chain uses TRBV27 and TRBJ1-5; no firm D call. Germline V gene data show CDR1 as MNHEY and CDR2 as SMNVEV (reference sequence). The V gene lost 3 bases and the J gene lost 0 bases, with 3 bases spanning the gap. This CDR3 comprises 13 residues. CDR3 sequence reads: CASSFNSNQPQHF. The CDR3, as DNA: TGTGCCAGCAGTTTTAATAGCAATCAGCCCCAGCATTTT.

V and J are TRBV6-5 and TRBJ2-7; D is perhaps TRBD2 (6 bases). The CDR3 loop spans 13 amino acids. Germline lookup yields CDR1 MNHEY and CDR2 SVGAGI. V lost 8 bases and J 2 bases, leaving 13 bases between the germline ends. The DNA for the CDR3 is TGTGCCAGCGGGGCGGGGTCAACCTACGAGCAGTACTTC. Translated, it gives CASGAGSTYEQYF.

With respect to this clone: At the DNA level, this CDR3 is encoded by other sequences in the same sample as well. This chain connects TRBV18 to TRBJ2-7, with D hard to call. This CDR3 comprises 13 residues. Germline CDR1 KGHSH, CDR2 LQKENI. The ends were cut back, 0 bases at V and 0 bases at J, with 3 bases in the middle. For the CDR3, the DNA is TGTGCCAGCTCACCACCTAGCTCCTACGAGCAGTACTTC. Translating gives CASSPPSSYEQYF.

The chain links TRBV7-9 to TRBJ1-1; D possibly corresponds to TRBD1 (6 bases). The length of the CDR3 is 14 residues. Trimming took 2 bases from V and 5 from J, leaving 12 bases between them. The germline CDR1 and CDR2 sequences are SEHNR and FQNEAQ (reference sequence). CDR3 loop: CASSLLGTSTEAFF. CDR3 coding DNA: TGTGCCAGCAGCTTACTTGGGACATCAACTGAAGCTTTCTTT.

This rearrangement joins TRBV19 to TRBJ1-5, with TRBD1 matching 10 bases. Germline V gene lookup returns CDR1 LNHDA and CDR2 SQIVND (reference sequence). The CDR3 consists of 16 residues. V lost 5 bases and J lost 1; bases outside the gene matches: 5. CDR3 nucleotide sequence: TGTGCCAGTAGTCCGGACAGGGGGGTAAGCAATCAGCCCCAGCATTTT. This translates into CASSPDRGVSNQPQHF.

The chain employs TRBV6-1 and TRBJ1-5; no clear D. The CDR3 runs 16 residues. With 0 bases removed from V and 0 bases from J, the gap between germline ends came to 9 bases. In germline, CDR1 is MNHNS, CDR2 SASEGT. CDR3 coding DNA: TGTGCCAGCAGTGAAGCGAGAGGCTATAGCAATCAGCCCCAGCATTTT. This translates into CASSEARGYSNQPQHF.

This chain joins TRBV3-1 (or the pseudogene TRBV3-2) and TRBJ2-2, with D possibly being TRBD2 (6 bases). Germline V gene sequence: CDR1 LGHDT, CDR2 YNNKEL (reference sequence). The CDR3 covers 18 residues. Trimming stripped 1 base from V and 5 bases from J, with 20 bases between. The CDR3 region is CASSQGWGRGSKTGELFF. CDR3 in DNA: TGTGCCAGCAGCCAAGGCTGGGGACGGGGGAGCAAGACCGGGGAGCTGTTTTTT.

V is TRBV6-5 and J is TRBJ1-2; 9 bases align to TRBD1. This CDR3 contains 15 residues. CDR1 and CDR2 from the germline V gene are MNHEY and SVGAGI. Germline trimming cut 4 bases from V and 8 bases from J; bases unmatched to any gene: 11. CDR3 sequence: CASSLGQGPSGGYTF. CDR3 DNA: TGTGCCAGCAGTTTGGGACAGGGACCTTCCGGGGGCTACACCTTC.

This sequence joins TRBV5-1 and TRBJ1-1, with 8 bases that match TRBD1. Trimming cost V 3 bases and J 1 base; bases outside gene matches: 14. This CDR3 contains 18 residues. Germline values: CDR1 SGHRS, CDR2 YFSETQ. CDR3 in amino acids: CASSSAWTGRLTNTEAFF. For the CDR3, the DNA is TGCGCCAGCAGCTCCGCCTGGACAGGGCGGCTCACGAACACTGAAGCTTTCTTT.

This chain uses TRBV3-1 (or the pseudogene TRBV3-2) with TRBJ1-2; D unclear. The CDR3 is 14 residues long. With 1 base removed from V and 3 bases from J, the gap between germline ends came to 9 bases. Germline loops: CDR1 LGHDT, CDR2 YNNKEL (reference sequence). The CDR3 protein is CASSQARPYYGYTF. The CDR3 DNA reads as TGTGCCAGCAGCCAAGCGCGCCCTTACTATGGCTACACCTTC.

The CDR3 here is CASTGQGARLEETQYF. DNA of the CDR3: TGTGCCAGCACCGGACAGGGGGCACGGCTTGAAGAGACCCAGTACTTC. The V gene is TRBV2, the J gene TRBJ2-5; 11 bases line up with TRBD1. Germline CDR1 is SNHLY and CDR2 is FYNNEI. Germline trimming cut 7 bases from V and 3 bases from J; bases unmatched to any gene: 10. This CDR3 has 16 amino acids.

This rearrangement joins TRBV9 to TRBJ2-3; the match to TRBD1 covers 8 bases. Germline-derived CDR1 and CDR2 are SGDLS and YYNGEE. CDR3 length: 17 amino acids. V lost 0 bases and J lost 0; bases outside the gene matches: 6. The CDR3 loop is CASSVDGTGGSTDTQYF. The CDR3, as DNA: TGTGCCAGCAGCGTAGATGGTACAGGGGGAAGCACAGATACGCAGTATTTT.

V gene TRBV7-8 combines with J gene TRBJ1-1, with 7 bases identical to TRBD1. Germline V CDR1 and CDR2: SGHVS, FQNEAQ. The CDR3 totals 16 residues. The V and J ends lost 2 bases and 2 bases, in that order; junction bases with no gene match: 8. In nucleotides, the CDR3 is TGTGCCAGCAGCTTATTTAAGTACAGGGGAAACACTGAAGCTTTCTTT. This translates into CASSLFKYRGNTEAFF.

The gene calls are TRBV10-1 and TRBJ1-5; D is uncertain. The ends were cut back, 2 bases at V and 0 bases at J, with 17 bases in the middle. This CDR3 is built from 18 residues. In germline, CDR1 is WNHNN, CDR2 SYGVQD (reference sequence). CDR3 residues: CASSELATTFYSNQPQHF. The CDR3 region has the DNA TGCGCCAGCAGTGAGCTCGCGACAACTTTTTATAGCAATCAGCCCCAGCATTTT.

The V and J genes are TRBV25-1 and TRBJ1-1, with 7 bases aligning to TRBD1. The CDR3 length is 15 residues. Germline assignment: CDR1 MGHDK and CDR2 SYGVNS. Losses at the gene ends were 3 bases for V and 6 bases for J; bases not matched to a gene: 10. The CDR3 DNA reads TGTGCCAGCAGTGACTGGTTACAGGGGACTCCTGAAGCTTTCTTT. Its translation: CASSDWLQGTPEAFF.

This sequence joins TRBV7-8 and TRBJ1-6; D unclear. Germline values: CDR1 SGHVS, CDR2 FQNEAQ. Deletions cut 1 base from V and 4 bases from J, with 17 bases between. This CDR3 has 18 amino acids. CDR3 sequence reads: CASSLDRFQPGYNSPLHF. CDR3 sequence (DNA): TGTGCCAGCAGCTTAGATAGGTTCCAGCCGGGGTATAATTCACCCCTCCACTTT.